This T cell receptor (beta chain) is drawn from a study of blood T cell repertoires in COVID-19. CDR1 is MNHNY and CDR2 is SVGAGI in the germline V gene (reference sequence). Trimming pared 8 bases from V and 0 bases from J, leaving 7 bases between. CDR3 length equals 12 residues. As originally analysed: It was from reference gene primer amplification that nucleated cell counts were estimated. The protocol was immunoSEQ multiplex PCR, while the TCRdb copy is restricted to in-frame clones and leaves out a portion. The DNA gave D and trimming, while V, J and clone size come from that table. The top ten clones hold around 1.4% of a sample with about 410,000 clones, roughly 89% of them seen once.

The receptor's source is a woman aged 30 to 39 with active or convalescent COVID-19. The chain combines TRBV6-6 with TRBJ1-1; possible D gene TRBD1, 6 bases. Material for sequencing was peripheral blood. The CDR3 loop is CASGGMNTEAFF. DNA for the CDR3: TGTGCCAGCGGGGGCATGAACACTGAAGCTTTCTTT.